This T cell receptor (beta chain) was sequenced for a study of blood T cell repertoires in COVID-19. This CDR3 region has 14 residues. Germline CDR1 is SGHRS and CDR2 is YFSETQ. V dropped 2 bases and J dropped 7 bases, with 12 bases sitting between them. Using immunoSEQ multiplex PCR, the repertoire was profiled, and TCRdb retains in-frame clones only, with some absent. In the table there are approximately 100,000 clones, about 90% of which are singletons. The sample consisted of peripheral blood. The chain links TRBV5-1 to TRBJ2-2, with D possibly TRBD1 on 5 matching bases. This clonotype was obtained from a human donor with COVID-19, enrolled during active disease. The donor label of this sample is uncertain. The CDR3: CASSFGQGVGELFF. CDR3 coding DNA: TGCGCCAGCAGCTTCGGGCAGGGTGTCGGGGAGCTGTTTTTT.